These 29 T cell receptor beta chains share one sample of origin, sequenced in a study of tumor-infiltrating lymphocytes in primary liver carcinoma. Starting from about 0.5 ug of total RNA, TCR beta cDNA was produced with a primer in the constant region. Generation of the TCR beta libraries relied on three nested multiplex PCR rounds using slightly modified ARM-PCR. In the first two PCR rounds, TRBV1-TRBV30 forward primers were paired with a C-beta reverse primer, and each round lasted 10 cycles. TCRdb ran MiXCR on the multiplex PCR reads and lists one entry per CDR3 protein. The sample records tens of thousands of distinct CDR3 sequences, approximately 62% being singletons. Each 20-30 mg portion of unsorted bulk tissue served as the source for co-extraction of RNA and DNA. The sequenced sample consisted of tumor-adjacent normal liver tissue. These receptors all stem from a man in his forties or fifties with primary liver carcinoma and hepatitis B virus infection.

Regarding this clonotype: Sequence at one end of the junction differs from germline and may be a read error. The chain recombines TRBV11-2 with TRBJ2-5; D is unclear. CDR1 and CDR2 from the germline V gene are SGHAT and FQNNGV. The CDR3 loop spans 13 amino acids. CDR3 sequence (DNA): TGTGCCAGAACCTACAATACACAAGGGACCCAGTACTTC. Amino acid sequence: CARTYNTQGTQYF. Variable domain in full (rest from reference TRBV11-2 and TRBJ2-5): EAGVAQSPRYKIIEKRQSVAFWCNPISGHATLYWYQQILGQGPKLLIQFQNNGVVDDSQLPKDRFSAERLKGVDSTLKIQPAKLEDSAVYLCARTYNTQGTQYFGPGTRLLVL.

The chain has TRBV10-2 and TRBJ2-7; D is tentatively TRBD1 or TRBD2 (5 bases each). V lost 5 bases to trimming and J lost 1 base, with 15 bases between them. Germline V gives CDR1 WSHSY, CDR2 SAAADI. The CDR3 consists of 15 residues. The CDR3: CASSYGGTASYEQYF. In nucleotides, the CDR3 is TGCGCCAGCAGTTACGGTGGGACCGCTTCCTACGAGCAGTACTTC.

The chain has TRBV29-1 and TRBJ2-3; D uncertain. Germline V gene sequence: CDR1 SQVTM, CDR2 ANQGSEA. This CDR3 has 14 amino acids. CDR3: CSVRAARGTDTQYF. For the CDR3, the DNA is TGCAGTGTCAGAGCCGCTCGGGGCACAGATACGCAGTATTTT.

This chain links TRBV10-3 with TRBJ2-7; 11 nucleotides match TRBD2. The J segment lost 0 bases and the V segment lost 11 bases, leaving 21 bases of the junction unmatched. CDR3 length equals 19 residues. Germline CDR1 ENHRY, CDR2 SYGVKD. The DNA for the CDR3 is TGTGCCGTCACCAAACGACCGGGAGTAGCGGGAGGGTTCTCCTACGAGCAGTACTTC. Residues: CAVTKRPGVAGGFSYEQYF.

CDR3 loop: CSVRTSGWWAETQYF. CDR3 in DNA: TGCAGCGTTCGGACTAGCGGGTGGTGGGCAGAGACCCAGTACTTC. The gene calls are TRBV29-1 and TRBJ2-5, with 11 nucleotides matching TRBD2. V lost 5 bases to trimming and J lost 4 bases; unmatched junction nucleotides: 9. Per the germline V gene, CDR1 is SQVTM and CDR2 is ANQGSEA. This CDR3 spans 15 amino acids.

This chain links TRBV6-1 with TRBJ2-5; D call uncertain. The CDR3 is 10 amino acids. Germline assignment: CDR1 MNHNS and CDR2 SASEGT. CDR3 sequence: CVGSRETQYF. CDR3 nucleotides: TGTGTCGGCAGTCGAGAGACCCAGTACTTC.

This clonotype has a handful of counts. The chain has TRBV19 and TRBJ2-7; D not resolved. This CDR3 comprises 14 residues. Germline CDR1 LNHDA, CDR2 SQIVND (reference sequence). The ends were cut back, 5 bases at V and 0 bases at J, with 11 bases in the middle. As DNA, the CDR3 is TGTGCCAGTAGTGGTCCAGAGAGCTCCTACGAGCAGTACTTC. Its translation: CASSGPESSYEQYF. Looking up the rest from reference TRBV19 and TRBJ2-7 gives the full variable domain: DGGITQSPKYLFRKEGQNVTLSCEQNLNHDAMYWYRQDPGQGLRLIYYSQIVNDFQKGDIAEGYSVSREKKESFPLTVTSAQKNPTAFYLCASSGPESSYEQYFGPGTRLTVT.

Regarding this clonotype: Its ends do not fully match the called genes, so a read error is possible. This chain uses TRBV4-1 with TRBJ2-1, with 10 bases fitting TRBD2. This CDR3 has 17 amino acids. Germline V gene lookup returns CDR1 MGHRA and CDR2 YSYEKL. CDR3 nucleotide sequence: TGCGCCAGCAGCCCTCTGATACCTAGCGGGAGCGGAAATGAGCACTTCTTC. It encodes CASSPLIPSGSGNEHFF.

The sample holds one count of this clonotype. This chain connects TRBV11-2 to TRBJ2-1; D remains unclear. V was shortened by 4 bases and J by 7 bases, with 11 bases between the two germline ends. The CDR3 is 13 amino acids. Germline V gene data show CDR1 as SGHAT and CDR2 as FQNNGV. The CDR3 DNA follows: TGTGCCAGCAGCTCGGTCAAGGGAAATGAGCAGTTCTTC. Translated: CASSSVKGNEQFF.

This clonotype was seen once. This may stem from a read error, because a much larger clone lies one nucleotide away. V and J are TRBV7-9 and TRBJ2-7; D possibly corresponds to TRBD2 (6 bases). CDR1 and CDR2 from the germline V gene are SEHNR and FQNEAQ (reference sequence). The CDR3 length is 16 residues. V was clipped by 4 bases and J by 5 bases, with 21 bases between them. This chain's CDR3 is CASSSLTSLGLDEQYF. CDR3 nucleotides: TGTGCCAGCAGCTCACTTACTAGCTTGGGGCTTGACGAGCAGTACTTC.

To note about this clonotype: A junction boundary mismatches the germline segment, possibly from a read error. V and J are TRBV11-2 and TRBJ2-7, with D uncertain. CDR3 length: 13 amino acids. Germline-derived CDR1 and CDR2 are SGHAT and FQNNGV. The CDR3 sequence: CPSSFDNTHEQYF. CDR3 bases: TGTCCCAGCAGCTTCGACAACACCCACGAGCAATACTTC.

This clonotype was picked up many times. The gene calls are TRBV5-1 and TRBJ2-1; TRBD2 agrees at 12 bases. The CDR3 is 15 residues long. CDR1 is SGHRS, CDR2 YFSETQ, per germline. Germline trimming cut 0 bases from V and 6 bases from J; bases unmatched to any gene: 1. CDR3 sequence reads: CASSLELAGGNEQFF. The CDR3 DNA reads as TGCGCCAGCAGCTTGGAACTAGCGGGAGGCAATGAGCAGTTCTTC.

There are a few counts of this clonotype. The chain uses TRBV19 and TRBJ2-2, with 7 bases aligning to TRBD2. Germline V CDR1 and CDR2: LNHDA, SQIVND (reference sequence). There are 13 residues in the CDR3. V dropped 9 bases and J dropped 6; count of bases not matched to a gene: 7. The CDR3 is CASQRDKPGELFF. In nucleotides, the CDR3 is TGTGCCAGCCAGCGGGATAAACCCGGGGAGCTGTTTTTT.

With regard to this clonotype: Compared with germline, one end of the junction differs, possibly owing to a read error. The CDR3 coding sequence is TGTAGCGTTACACCTGGCCGAATCCTTGGTGAGTGGTTCTTC. It is translated as CSVTPGRILGEWFF. This chain joins TRBV29-1 and TRBJ2-1, with D perhaps matching TRBD2 (5 bases). The CDR3 extends over 14 amino acids. The germline gives CDR1 SQVTM, CDR2 ANQGSEA.

The chain has TRBV7-9 and TRBJ1-5; D is unresolved. Germline assignment: CDR1 SEHNR and CDR2 FQNEAQ (reference sequence). V was trimmed by 10 bases and J by 5 bases, leaving 15 bases between them. The CDR3 covers 13 residues. The DNA for the CDR3 is TGTGCCAACGAGGAGGCACGAGATCAGCCCCAGCATTTT. Translation: CANEEARDQPQHF.

Concerning this clonotype: A read error may explain this, as a much larger clone is one base away. This rearrangement joins TRBV5-1 to TRBJ2-3; D perhaps matches TRBD1 (6 bases). The CDR3 spans 16 residues. The germline gives CDR1 SGHRS, CDR2 YFSETQ. Trimming left V 1 base short and J 4 bases short, with 16 bases between. The CDR3 bases are TGCGCCAGCAGCTTGACATCCAGGGGCTGGGCAGATACGCAGTATTTT. This sequence encodes CASSLTSRGWADTQYF. The variable domain in full, with the rest retrieved from reference TRBV5-1 and TRBJ2-3, is KAGVTQTPRYLIKTRGQQVTLSCSPISGHRSVSWYQQTPGQGLQFLFEYFSETQRNKGNFPGRFSGRQFSNSRSEMNVSTLELGDSALYLCASSLTSRGWADTQYFGPGTRLTVL.

The rearrangement links TRBV7-9 to TRBJ2-2; the D call may be TRBD1 or TRBD2 (5 bases each). The CDR3 has 14 residues. In germline, CDR1 is SEHNR, CDR2 FQNEAQ (reference sequence). The V gene lost 8 bases and the J gene lost 9 bases, with 19 bases spanning the gap. The CDR3 region is CASHDRGRGRELFF. CDR3 nucleotides: TGTGCCAGCCATGACAGAGGGCGAGGCAGGGAGCTGTTTTTT.

In regard to this clonotype: A read error is possible here, since a much larger clone lies one base away. CDR3 region: CASRSLADSFTWELFF. DNA for the CDR3: TGTGCCAGCAGAAGTCTAGCGGACTCTTTCACCTGGGAGCTGTTTTTT. The chain combines TRBV7-9 with TRBJ2-2; the match to TRBD2 covers 7 bases. CDR3 length equals 16 residues. Germline V gene data show CDR1 as SEHNR and CDR2 as FQNEAQ (reference sequence).

Turning to this clonotype: One junction end disagrees with the germline gene, perhaps due to a read error. The V gene is TRBV28, the J gene TRBJ2-6; D is perhaps TRBD2 (6 bases). The germline V gene encodes CDR1 MDHEN and CDR2 SYDVKM. This CDR3 contains 15 residues. In DNA, the CDR3 is TGTGCCAGCGGTCCATGGGACTCTGGGGCCAACGTCCTGACATTC. This gives the protein CASGPWDSGANVLTF.

This clonotype has just one count. At one boundary the junction diverges from the germline segment, which might be a read error. The rearrangement uses TRBV28 and TRBJ2-7; 10 bases agree with TRBD2. Germline CDR1 and CDR2: MDHEN and SYDVKM. This CDR3 region has 19 residues. The DNA for the CDR3 is TGTGCCAGCGGTTTTTTCAGACAAGCGGGAGGGCGAATCTCCTACGAGCAGTACTTC. Translated, it gives CASGFFRQAGGRISYEQYF. The variable domain in full, with the rest retrieved from reference TRBV28 and TRBJ2-7, is DVKVTQSSRYLVKRTGEKVFLECVQDMDHENMFWYRQDPGLGLRLIYFSYDVKMKEKGDIPEGYSVSREKKERFSLILESASTNQTSMYLCASGFFRQAGGRISYEQYFGPGTRLTVT.

Details on this clonotype: The junction departs from the called germline gene at one end, perhaps through a read error. The V gene is TRBV4-1, the J gene TRBJ2-7; maybe TRBD2 (5 bases). Looked up from germline, CDR1 is MGHRA and CDR2 is YSYEKL. CDR3 size: 18 residues. The CDR3 sequence: CASSPNWPGISVPYEQCF. In DNA, the CDR3 is TGCGCTAGCAGCCCGAATTGGCCCGGGATTAGCGTACCCTACGAGCAGTGCTTC.

About this clonotype itself: Since no conserved phenylalanine or tryptophan closes the CDR3, a read error is the likely cause. The rearrangement links TRBV6-2 or TRBV6-3 to TRBJ2-1; TRBD1 aligns across 8 bases. The CDR3 runs 16 residues. The germline gives CDR1 MNHEY, CDR2 SVGEGT. The CDR3 DNA follows: TGTACCAGCAGTTACGACAGGGGCCGCTCCTACAATGAGCAGTTCTCC. This translates into CTSSYDRGRSYNEQFS.

Comment on this clonotype: The CDR3 does not close with the conserved phenylalanine or tryptophan, likely indicating a read error. It is unclear where the CDR3 begins or ends on the DNA, so no DNA is shown, and the CDR3 is as TCRdb lists it. The chain combines TRBV11-2 with TRBJ1-2; the table's D call, TRBD1, has no DNA check behind it. The CDR3 has 15 amino acids, counting both end residues. Per the germline V gene, CDR1 is SGHAT and CDR2 is FQNNGV. This chain's CDR3 is CVSSLGGTALGGYIS.

This clonotype came up many times. The chain recombines TRBV5-5 with TRBJ2-1; D is undetermined. The CDR3 consists of 15 residues. Germline V gene data show CDR1 as SGHKS and CDR2 as YYEKEE (reference sequence). V was shortened by 0 bases and J by 6 bases, with 13 bases between the two germline ends. Here the CDR3 reads CASSLVGSTINEQFF. CDR3 sequence (DNA): TGTGCCAGCAGCTTGGTTGGCAGTACGATCAATGAGCAGTTCTTC.

Worth noting for this clonotype: At one end, the junction sequence differs from germline, possibly due to a read error. This chain joins TRBV6-1 and TRBJ2-7, with 7 bases matching TRBD1. The germline V gene has CDR1 MNHNS and CDR2 SASEGT. The CDR3 length is 14 residues. As DNA, the CDR3 is TGTGCCAGCAGTGAAAGGGGGCAGGAGGACGAGCGGTATTTC. It translates to CASSERGQEDERYF.

For this clonotype: At one boundary the junction diverges from the germline segment, which might be a read error. This rearrangement joins TRBV6-5 to TRBJ2-6; D is possibly TRBD2 (6 bases). CDR1 and CDR2 from the germline V gene are MNHEY and SVGAGI. The CDR3 spans 16 residues. Here the CDR3 reads CASSGSIRSGANILTF. CDR3 DNA sequence: TGTGCCAGCAGCGGGAGCATCCGTTCTGGGGCCAACATCCTGACTTTC.

Turning to this clonotype: A read error may produce the germline difference seen at one junction end. J is TRBJ2-1 and V is TRBV5-1; 7 nucleotides align to TRBD2. Germline lookup yields CDR1 SGHRS and CDR2 YFSETQ. The CDR3 contains 14 residues. The CDR3 loop is CTSSLEGGSHEHFF. DNA of the CDR3: TGCACCAGCAGCTTAGAGGGCGGGAGCCATGAGCACTTCTTC.

Many counts were recorded for this clonotype. The chain uses TRBV10-2 and TRBJ2-5; D is possibly TRBD1 (6 bases). The CDR3 consists of 13 residues. In germline, CDR1 is WSHSY, CDR2 SAAADI. Trimming cost V 7 bases and J 0 bases, with 9 bases left between them. The CDR3 DNA reads as TGCGCCAGCACCAGGGGAAACCAAGAGACCCAGTACTTC. This encodes CASTRGNQETQYF.

This clonotype appeared many times. CDR3 region: CASRYVTAEAFF. The CDR3 region has the DNA TGTGCCAGCAGGTATGTGACGGCTGAAGCTTTCTTT. The V gene is TRBV12-3 or TRBV12-4, the J gene TRBJ1-1; D gene uncertain. The CDR3 covers 12 residues. V was shortened by 6 bases and J by 6 bases, with 11 bases between the two germline ends.